A selection of T cell receptor beta chains follows, all from one sample in a study of blood T cell repertoires in COVID-19. Measured with immunoSEQ multiplex PCR; TCRdb has only the in-frame clones, and not every one. The sample has hundreds of thousands of clones; 70% to 90% are singletons. The material sequenced was peripheral blood. These receptors all come from a man aged 50 to 59 with COVID-19, enrolled during active disease. The CDR3 runs from the conserved cysteine through the conserved F or W. D genes are given only for firm matches. Clone size is stated in some rows and not others, as once, few, many or a class when expanded.

TGTGCCTGGAAACCGGGGAACACTGAAGCTTTCTTT | CAWKPGNTEAFF | TRBJ1-1 | TRBV30 | . | .
TGCAGGGCGGGGAGGGGGAATGAGCAGTTCTTC | CRAGRGNEQFF | TRBJ2-1 | TRBV20-1 | . | .
TGTGCCAGCAGCCCCCGCTCAGCGGGGGGGCAATGGGATACGCAGTATTTT | CASSPRSAGGQWDTQYF | TRBJ2-3 | TRBV7-2 | TRBD2 | .
TGTGCCAGCAGCCTCCGACAGAAAACTTCCTACGAGCAGTACTTC | CASSLRQKTSYEQYF | TRBJ2-7 | TRBV12-1 | . | .
TGTGCCAGCAGTGAAAATTGGCTAGCGGGGATAAACACCGGGGAGCTGTTTTTT | CASSENWLAGINTGELFF | TRBJ2-2 | TRBV6-1 | TRBD2 | .
TGTGCCAGCAGTTACTCTAGCGGGAGGGCCTACGAGCAGTACTTC | CASSYSSGRAYEQYF | TRBJ2-7 | TRBV6-6 | TRBD2 | .
TGTGCCAGCAGTTCTCTGCTCGGGTCCGCCCAGCCCCAGCATTTT | CASSSLLGSAQPQHF | TRBJ1-5 | TRBV28 | . | many
TGTGCCAGCAGCGGGAGAGAGGGAAATCAGCCCCAGCATTTT | CASSGREGNQPQHF | TRBJ1-5 | TRBV7-8 | . | .
TGTGCCAGCAGGTCAACCCGGTCCTTGGTAACCCATGAGCAGTTCTTC | CASRSTRSLVTHEQFF | TRBJ2-1 | TRBV7-9 | . | .
TGTGCCAGTAGTTCGACGACACCCCCCGCGGGAACTGAAGCTTTCTTT | CASSSTTPPAGTEAFF | TRBJ1-1 | TRBV19 | . | .
TGTGCCAGCAGTGAATGGGGAGGTAATTCACCCCTCCACTTT | CASSEWGGNSPLHF | TRBJ1-6 | TRBV2 | . | .
TGTGCCAGCAGCAGAACCGGTGATACGCAGTATTTT | CASSRTGDTQYF | TRBJ2-3 | TRBV7-3 | . | .
TGTGCCAGCAGCGGGGGGTCGGGGTTCAATCAGCCCCAGCATTTT | CASSGGSGFNQPQHF | TRBJ1-5 | TRBV2 | . | .
TGCGCCAGCAGCCAGGTCCTCGCCAGCTCCTACGAGCAGTACTTC | CASSQVLASSYEQYF | TRBJ2-7 | TRBV4-1 | . | few
TGTGCCAGCAGGGGTAGACAGGGGGCCTACGAGCAGTACTTC | CASRGRQGAYEQYF | TRBJ2-7 | TRBV6-5 | TRBD1 | .
TGTGCCTGGAGCAACGAGGATCAGCCCCAGCATTTT | CAWSNEDQPQHF | TRBJ1-5 | TRBV30 | . | few
TGCGCCAGCAGCAATGATCTAGCGGGAGCGGACAATGAGCAGTTCTTC | CASSNDLAGADNEQFF | TRBJ2-1 | TRBV5-1 | TRBD2 | .
TGCGCCAGCAGCCACCTAGCAGGGGCCAGCTCTGGGGCCAACGTCCTGACTTTC | CASSHLAGASSGANVLTF | TRBJ2-6 | TRBV5-1 | . | many
TGTGCCAGCTCACCGAACAGGGAGAATCAGCCCCAGCATTTT | CASSPNRENQPQHF | TRBJ1-5 | TRBV18 | . | .
TGTGCCAGAAGCTTAGACACTCCAAAGTACAATGAGCAGTTCTTC | CARSLDTPKYNEQFF | TRBJ2-1 | TRBV5-3 | . | .
TGTGCCAGCAAAGGGGGCTATGGCTACACCTTC | CASKGGYGYTF | TRBJ1-2 | TRBV2 | . | few
TGCGCCAGCAGCACCCGGGACAGGTATATGCCTGAAGCTTTCTTT | CASSTRDRYMPEAFF | TRBJ1-1 | TRBV5-1 | TRBD1 | .
TGTGCCAGCAGCCCCTCGCGGGACAGGGGTAATTCACCCCTCCACTTT | CASSPSRDRGNSPLHF | TRBJ1-6 | TRBV11-2 | TRBD1 | .
TGTGCCAGCAGTGTAACACAGGGAATCGGGGAGCTGTTTTTT | CASSVTQGIGELFF | TRBJ2-2 | TRBV27 | . | .
TGTGCCATCAGTGAGTCGTCAGGGCAAGGAAACACCATATATTTT | CAISESSGQGNTIYF | TRBJ1-3 | TRBV10-3 | . | .
TGTGCCATCAGTGAGAGTATCAGGGATCGTACCGGGGAGCTGTTTTTT | CAISESIRDRTGELFF | TRBJ2-2 | TRBV10-3 | . | once
TGTGCCAGCAGTGATATCGGGACTAGCATGTGGAATGAGCAGTTCTTC | CASSDIGTSMWNEQFF | TRBJ2-1 | TRBV6-4 | TRBD2 | .
TGTGCCAGCAGCTTGGTAAGGGGCCATCTGGGCACTGAAGCTTTCTTT | CASSLVRGHLGTEAFF | TRBJ1-1 | TRBV5-8 | . | few
TGTGCTAGTGGTTTGATAAAACAGGGAAAACTGTTTTTT | CASGLIKQGKLFF | TRBJ1-4 | TRBV12-5 | . | .
TGTGCCACCAGCAGAGATCCCGTCGGGATTGAGCAGTTCTTC | CATSRDPVGIEQFF | TRBJ2-1 | TRBV15 | . | once
TGTGCTAGTGGTTTGGGGACAGGGATTAAAGCTTTCTTT | CASGLGTGIKAFF | TRBJ1-1 | TRBV12-5 | TRBD1 | .
TGTGCCAGTAGGGAGGATTTCTATGGCTACACCTTC | CASREDFYGYTF | TRBJ1-2 | TRBV19 | . | .
TGTGCCAGCAGTTGGGCTAGCGGGGCCCTCAATGAGCAGTTCTTC | CASSWASGALNEQFF | TRBJ2-1 | TRBV28 | TRBD2 | .
TGTGCCACGGTAACGAACACCGGGGAGCTGTTTTTT | CATVTNTGELFF | TRBJ2-2 | TRBV27 | . | once
TGCGCCAGCAGCTTGCTCCCTGGACAGTTGAACACTGAAGCTTTCTTT | CASSLLPGQLNTEAFF | TRBJ1-1 | TRBV5-1 | . | .
TGCGCCAGCAGTTCCGGGACAGGCTTTAGCGGGGAGCTGTTTTTT | CASSSGTGFSGELFF | TRBJ2-2 | TRBV5-1 | TRBD1 | .
TGTGCCACCAGCAGAGCGAGAGGACAGGGCGCTAACTATGGCTACACCTTC | CATSRARGQGANYGYTF | TRBJ1-2 | TRBV15 | TRBD1 | .
TGTGCCAGTAGGTTGTCCGGGACTAGCACAGATACGCAGTATTTT | CASRLSGTSTDTQYF | TRBJ2-3 | TRBV19 | . | few
TGTGCCAGTTCGGACAGGGCCTACGAGCAGTACTTC | CASSDRAYEQYF | TRBJ2-7 | TRBV10-3 | TRBD1 | .
TGTGCCAGCAGCTTAGCCCTAGCGGGAGGCCTTAGCTCCTACGAGCAGTACTTC | CASSLALAGGLSSYEQYF | TRBJ2-7 | TRBV7-2 | TRBD2 | .
TGTGCCAGCAGCGTAGAGGACGGACTTCGTAATGAGCAGTTCTTC | CASSVEDGLRNEQFF | TRBJ2-1 | TRBV9 | . | .
TGTGCCAGCAGTTACACCCCGACAGGGAGGGATACGCAGTATTTT | CASSYTPTGRDTQYF | TRBJ2-3 | TRBV6-5 | . | .
TGTGCCAGTAGTGACAACCCGGGACTAGGAGAGACCCAGTACTTC | CASSDNPGLGETQYF | TRBJ2-5 | TRBV19 | TRBD2 | .
TGTGCCAGCAGCGTTTCAGGGGCGGAGACCCAGTACTTC | CASSVSGAETQYF | TRBJ2-5 | TRBV9 | . | .
TGTGCCAGCAGGGAACAGGGGGCCTTAGAGACCCAGTACTTC | CASREQGALETQYF | TRBJ2-5 | TRBV2 | TRBD1 | .
TGTGCCAGTAGTACCGACAGGGGCCGCAATCAGCCCCAGCATTTT | CASSTDRGRNQPQHF | TRBJ1-5 | TRBV19 | TRBD1 | .
TGTGCCAGTAGTATCGGCATATCGGAGCTCCCAGATACGCAGTATTTT | CASSIGISELPDTQYF | TRBJ2-3 | TRBV19 | . | .
TGCGCCAGCAGCCAAGTGCACAGGTCAACTAATGAAAAACTGTTTTTT | CASSQVHRSTNEKLFF | TRBJ1-4 | TRBV4-3 | . | few
TGCGCCAGCAGCCTCTTAGCGGTCGACTCCTACAATGAGCAGTTCTTC | CASSLLAVDSYNEQFF | TRBJ2-1 | TRBV5-1 | . | .
TGCGCCAGCACCCCCCTAGCGGGGGGCTACAATGAGCAGTTCTTC | CASTPLAGGYNEQFF | TRBJ2-1 | TRBV5-1 | TRBD2 | .
TGTGCCACCAGTGACATTGGGGGGGGCACCGGGGAGCTGTTTTTT | CATSDIGGGTGELFF | TRBJ2-2 | TRBV24-1 | TRBD2 | .
TGCAGCGTTGAAGGACTAGCGGGAGCAATCCCCTACGAGCAGTACTTC | CSVEGLAGAIPYEQYF | TRBJ2-7 | TRBV29-1 | TRBD2 | .
TGTGCCAGCAGCGCGAAGGTGGCGGGGAATGAGCAGTTCTTC | CASSAKVAGNEQFF | TRBJ2-1 | TRBV6-5 | . | .
TGTGCTAGTGGTTTAGGGAGAGGGGGCTACAATGAGCAGTTCTTC | CASGLGRGGYNEQFF | TRBJ2-1 | TRBV12-5 | . | .
TGTGCCAGTAGTCCCCTCCTAGGGGGCCAAGAGACCCAGTACTTC | CASSPLLGGQETQYF | TRBJ2-5 | TRBV19 | . | .
TGTGCCAGCAGAGACCGACAGAGAATCCCGGGACTAGTCTCGGTCAAAAACATTCAGTACTTC | CASRDRQRIPGLVSVKNIQYF | TRBJ2-4 | TRBV2 | TRBD2 | .
TGTGCCAGCAGCCAACCCGACAGGGCGGACGAGCAGTACTTC | CASSQPDRADEQYF | TRBJ2-7 | TRBV4-2 | TRBD1 | few
TGTGCCAGCAGCTTGTCGACAGACAATCAGCCCCAGCATTTT | CASSLSTDNQPQHF | TRBJ1-5 | TRBV7-9 | . | few
TGTGCCAGCAGTGAAGTGGGCAGCTATTCGTACCAAGAGACCCAGTACTTC | CASSEVGSYSYQETQYF | TRBJ2-5 | TRBV25-1 | . | .
TGCGCCAGCAGCCGGGATCAGGGGAACACTGAAGCTTTCTTT | CASSRDQGNTEAFF | TRBJ1-1 | TRBV4-1 | . | .